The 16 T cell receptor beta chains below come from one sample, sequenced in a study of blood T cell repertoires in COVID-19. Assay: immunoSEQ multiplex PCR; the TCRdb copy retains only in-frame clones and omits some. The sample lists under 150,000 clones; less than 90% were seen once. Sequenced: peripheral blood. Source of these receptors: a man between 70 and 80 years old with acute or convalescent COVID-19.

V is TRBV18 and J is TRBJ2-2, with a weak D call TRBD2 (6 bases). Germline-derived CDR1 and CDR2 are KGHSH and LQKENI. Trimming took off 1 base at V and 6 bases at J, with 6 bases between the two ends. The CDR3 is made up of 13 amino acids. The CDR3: CASSPRGAGELFF. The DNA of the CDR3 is TGTGCCAGCTCACCACGGGGGGCCGGGGAGCTGTTTTTT. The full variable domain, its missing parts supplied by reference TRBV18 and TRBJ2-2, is NAGVMQNPRHLVRRRGQEARLRCSPMKGHSHVYWYRQLPEEGLKFMVYLQKENIIDESGMPKERFSAEFPKEGPSILRIQQVVRGDSAAYFCASSPRGAGELFFGEGSRLTVL.

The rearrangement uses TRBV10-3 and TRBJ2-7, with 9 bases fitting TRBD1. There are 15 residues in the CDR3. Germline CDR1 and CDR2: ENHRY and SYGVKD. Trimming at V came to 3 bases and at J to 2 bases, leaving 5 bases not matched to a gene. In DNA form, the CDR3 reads TGTGCCATCAGTGATTCCGGGACAGGGACCTACGAGCAGTACTTC. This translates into CAISDSGTGTYEQYF.

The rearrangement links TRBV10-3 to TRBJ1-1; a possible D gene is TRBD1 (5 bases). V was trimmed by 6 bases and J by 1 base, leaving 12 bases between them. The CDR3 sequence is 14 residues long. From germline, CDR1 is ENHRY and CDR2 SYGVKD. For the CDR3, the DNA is TGTGCCATCAGATCTCAAACAGGGAACACTGAAGCTTTCTTT. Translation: CAIRSQTGNTEAFF.

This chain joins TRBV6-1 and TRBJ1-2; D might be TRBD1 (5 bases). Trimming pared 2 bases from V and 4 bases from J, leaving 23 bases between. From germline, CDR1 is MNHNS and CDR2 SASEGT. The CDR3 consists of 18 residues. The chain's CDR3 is CASSEYSKSRAETYGYTF. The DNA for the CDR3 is TGTGCCAGCAGTGAATATTCCAAGAGCAGGGCGGAGACCTATGGCTACACCTTC.

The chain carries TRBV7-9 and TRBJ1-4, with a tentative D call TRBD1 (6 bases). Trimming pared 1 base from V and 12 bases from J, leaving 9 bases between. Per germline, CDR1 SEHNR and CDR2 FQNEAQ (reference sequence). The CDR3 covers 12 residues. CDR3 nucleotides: TGTGCCAGCAGCTTAGGCGGGGGGCAACTGTTTTTT. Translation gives CASSLGGGQLFF.

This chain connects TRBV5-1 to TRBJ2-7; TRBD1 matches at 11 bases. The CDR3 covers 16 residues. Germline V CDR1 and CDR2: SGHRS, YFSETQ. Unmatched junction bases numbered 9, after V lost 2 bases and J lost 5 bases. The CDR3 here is CASSLGGTGGNHEQYF. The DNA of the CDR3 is TGCGCCAGCAGCTTAGGGGGGACAGGGGGTAACCACGAGCAGTACTTC.

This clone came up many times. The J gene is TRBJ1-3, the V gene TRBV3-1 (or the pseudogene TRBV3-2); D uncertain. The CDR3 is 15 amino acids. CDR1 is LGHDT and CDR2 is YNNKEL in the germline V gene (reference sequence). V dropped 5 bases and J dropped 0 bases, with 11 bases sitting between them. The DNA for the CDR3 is TGTGCCAGCAGCGCCTACAGAGCCTCTGGAAACACCATATATTTT. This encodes CASSAYRASGNTIYF.

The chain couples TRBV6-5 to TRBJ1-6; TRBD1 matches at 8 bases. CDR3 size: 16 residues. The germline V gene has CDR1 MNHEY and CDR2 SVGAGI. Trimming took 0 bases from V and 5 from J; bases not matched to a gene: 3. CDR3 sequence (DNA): TGTGCCAGCAGTTACTCTTCCAGGGGGCATAATTCACCCCTCCACTTT. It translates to CASSYSSRGHNSPLHF.

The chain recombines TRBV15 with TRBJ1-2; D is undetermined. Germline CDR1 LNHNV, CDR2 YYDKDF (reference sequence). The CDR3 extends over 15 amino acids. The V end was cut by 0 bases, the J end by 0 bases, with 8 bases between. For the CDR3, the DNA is TGTGCCACCAGCAGAGAGAGGCAGACTAACTATGGCTACACCTTC. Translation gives CATSRERQTNYGYTF.

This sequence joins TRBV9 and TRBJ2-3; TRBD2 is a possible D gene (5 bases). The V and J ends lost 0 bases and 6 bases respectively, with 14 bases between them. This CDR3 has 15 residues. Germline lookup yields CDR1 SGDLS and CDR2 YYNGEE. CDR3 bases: TGTGCCAGCAGCGTAGCTGCTCTAGCCAGCGATACGCAGTATTTT. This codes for CASSVAALASDTQYF.

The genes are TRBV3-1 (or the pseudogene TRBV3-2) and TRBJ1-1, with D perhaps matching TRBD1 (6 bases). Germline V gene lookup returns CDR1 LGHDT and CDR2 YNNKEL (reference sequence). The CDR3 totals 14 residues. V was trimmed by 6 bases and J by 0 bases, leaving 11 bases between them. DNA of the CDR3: TGTGCCAGCAGTCTCGACAGGATGAACACTGAAGCTTTCTTT. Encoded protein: CASSLDRMNTEAFF.

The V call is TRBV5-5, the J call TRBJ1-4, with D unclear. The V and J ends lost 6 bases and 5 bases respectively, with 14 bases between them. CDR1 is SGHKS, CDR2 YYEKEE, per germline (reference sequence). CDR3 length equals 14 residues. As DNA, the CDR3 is TGTGCCAGCACCACAAGAAGTCAGAATGAAAAACTGTTTTTT. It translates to CASTTRSQNEKLFF. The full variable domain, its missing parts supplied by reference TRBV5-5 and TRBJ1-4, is DAGVTQSPTHLIKTRGQQVTLRCSPISGHKSVSWYQQVLGQGPQFIFQYYEKEERGRGNFPDRFSARQFPNYSSELNVNALLLGDSALYLCASTTRSQNEKLFFGSGTQLSVL.

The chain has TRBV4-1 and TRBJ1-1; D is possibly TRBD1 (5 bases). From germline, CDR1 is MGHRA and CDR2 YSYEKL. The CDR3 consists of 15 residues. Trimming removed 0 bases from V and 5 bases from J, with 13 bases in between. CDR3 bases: TGCGCCAGCAGCCAAGACGCCTCCCGGGGGACTGAAGCTTTCTTT. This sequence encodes CASSQDASRGTEAFF.

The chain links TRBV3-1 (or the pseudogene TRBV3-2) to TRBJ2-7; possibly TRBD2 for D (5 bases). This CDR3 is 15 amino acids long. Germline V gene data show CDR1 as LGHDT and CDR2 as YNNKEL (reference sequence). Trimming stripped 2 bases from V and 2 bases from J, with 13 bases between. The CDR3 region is CASSQYFDGTYEQYF. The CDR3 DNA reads TGTGCCAGCAGCCAATATTTCGACGGGACCTACGAGCAGTACTTC.

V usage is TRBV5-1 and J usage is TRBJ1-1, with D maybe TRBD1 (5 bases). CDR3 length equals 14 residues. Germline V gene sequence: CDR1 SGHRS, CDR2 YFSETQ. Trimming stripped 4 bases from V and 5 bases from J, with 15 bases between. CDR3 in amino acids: CASSLSVGGTEAFF. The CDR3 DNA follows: TGCGCCAGCAGCCTGTCAGTGGGGGGGACTGAAGCTTTCTTT.

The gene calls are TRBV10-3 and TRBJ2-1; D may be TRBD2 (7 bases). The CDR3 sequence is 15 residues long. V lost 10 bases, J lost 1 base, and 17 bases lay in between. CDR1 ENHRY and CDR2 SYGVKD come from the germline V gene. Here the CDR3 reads CATRGTGGSYNEQFF. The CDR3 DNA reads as TGTGCCACCAGGGGCACGGGGGGTTCCTACAATGAGCAGTTCTTC.